The TCR beta chain described here comes from a study of vaccination effects on CD4 cells after COVID-19. With V trimmed by 2 bases and J by 7 bases, 11 bases remained unmatched. Germline CDR1 KGHSH, CDR2 LQKENI. The CDR3 length is 16 residues. It was after roughly ten days of culture that CD4+ T cells were isolated. A positive SARS-CoV-2 PCR test fell between March and December 2020. Each participant was administered two doses of either the BNT162b2 or the mRNA-1273 vaccine. This clone was observed once. Its antigen remains unknown. Here immunoSEQ multiplex PCR was the method, and the copy in TCRdb shows in-frame clones only, minus some. This table has around 50,000 clones, under 85% appearing once.

This chain uses TRBV18 with TRBJ2-1; 7 bases agree with TRBD2. The TCR comes from a human donor who had a prior SARS-CoV-2 infection. The sequencing used CD4+ T cells from PBMCs cultured without peptide, collected after COVID-19 vaccination. The CDR3 DNA reads TGTGCCAGCTCACCATCCATATTTAGCGGGTTGAATGAGCAGTTCTTC. Its translation is CASSPSIFSGLNEQFF.